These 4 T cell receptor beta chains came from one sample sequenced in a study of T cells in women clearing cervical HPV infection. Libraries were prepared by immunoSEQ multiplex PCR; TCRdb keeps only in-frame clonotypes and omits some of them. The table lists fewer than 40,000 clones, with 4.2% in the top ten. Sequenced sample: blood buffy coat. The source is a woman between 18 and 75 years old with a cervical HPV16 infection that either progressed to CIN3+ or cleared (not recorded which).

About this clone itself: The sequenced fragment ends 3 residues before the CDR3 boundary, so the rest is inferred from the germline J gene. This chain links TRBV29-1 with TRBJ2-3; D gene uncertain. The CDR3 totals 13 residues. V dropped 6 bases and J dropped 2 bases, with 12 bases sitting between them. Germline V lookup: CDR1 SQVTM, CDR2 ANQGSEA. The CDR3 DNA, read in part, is TGCAGCGTCTTGTGGTGGCTCACAGATACG. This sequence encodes CSVLWWLTDT. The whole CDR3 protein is CSVLWWLTDTQYF.

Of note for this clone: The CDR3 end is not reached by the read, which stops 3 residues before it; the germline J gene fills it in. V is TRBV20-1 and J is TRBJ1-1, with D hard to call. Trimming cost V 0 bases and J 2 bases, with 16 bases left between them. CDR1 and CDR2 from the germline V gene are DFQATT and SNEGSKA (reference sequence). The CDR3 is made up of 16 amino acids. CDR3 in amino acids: CSARDLYTGINTEAFF. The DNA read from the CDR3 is TGCAGTGCTAGAGATCTTTACACGGGGATCAACACTGAA.

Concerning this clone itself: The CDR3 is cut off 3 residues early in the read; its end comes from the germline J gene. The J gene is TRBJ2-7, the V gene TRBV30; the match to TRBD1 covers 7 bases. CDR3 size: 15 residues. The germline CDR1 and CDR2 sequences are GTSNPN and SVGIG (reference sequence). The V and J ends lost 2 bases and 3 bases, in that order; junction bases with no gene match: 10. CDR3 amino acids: CAWSKFLRGRYEQYF. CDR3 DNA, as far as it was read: TGTGCCTGGAGTAAATTCCTTAGGGGGCGCTACGAG.

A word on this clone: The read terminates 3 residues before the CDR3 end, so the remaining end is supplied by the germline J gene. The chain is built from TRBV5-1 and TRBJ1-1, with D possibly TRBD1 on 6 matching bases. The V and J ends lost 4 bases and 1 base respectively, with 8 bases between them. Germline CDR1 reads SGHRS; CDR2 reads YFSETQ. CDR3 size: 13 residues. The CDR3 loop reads CASSRDTNTEAFF. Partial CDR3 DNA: TGCGCCAGCAGCCGGGACACGAACACTGAA.